One and the same sample provided the 10 T cell receptor beta chains below, sequenced in a study of monozygotic twins with inflammatory bowel disease. TCRdb reanalyzed the 5' RACE reads and collapses them to one entry per CDR3 protein, without DNA. The sample data list approximately 400,000 distinct CDR3 sequences. The sequencing sample was made of blood. The receptor set was obtained from a human donor with ulcerative colitis or Crohn's disease, or a healthy co-twin of an affected twin (not recorded which).

The CDR3 spells CASSQQNTGKYF. This chain connects TRBV3-1 to TRBJ2-7; TCRdb names TRBD1, which stays unverified in the absence of DNA. The CDR3 covers 12 residues. Germline V lookup: CDR1 LGHDT, CDR2 YNNKEL (reference sequence).

The rearrangement joins TRBV6-6 to TRBJ1-1. Per the germline V gene, CDR1 is MNHNY and CDR2 is SVGAGI (reference sequence). The CDR3 is 12 residues long. The CDR3 loop is CASSPRTTEAFF.

The V gene is TRBV3-1, the J gene TRBJ2-5; TCRdb indicates TRBD1, and absent DNA this call remains unverified. CDR1 is LGHDT, CDR2 YNNKEL, per germline (reference sequence). This CDR3 has 14 amino acids. CDR3 residues: CASSHPVGEETQYF.

V usage is TRBV7-6 and J usage is TRBJ2-5; TCRdb names TRBD2, which stays unverified in the absence of DNA. The germline V gene encodes CDR1 SGHVS and CDR2 FNYEAQ. The CDR3 contains 13 residues. The CDR3 protein is CASSSGPEGTQYF.

The rearrangement links TRBV5-1 to TRBJ2-7; the TCRdb D gene call, TRBD1, has no DNA to confirm it. CDR3 length: 15 residues. Looked up from germline, CDR1 is SGHRS and CDR2 is YFSETQ. The CDR3 region is CASSRGTGESTEQYF.

This chain joins TRBV6-2 or TRBV6-3 and TRBJ1-5; TCRdb names TRBD1, which stays unverified in the absence of DNA. The CDR3 loop spans 17 amino acids. Looked up from germline, CDR1 is MNHEY and CDR2 is SVGEGT. The CDR3 region is CASSLPVGAGSNQPQHF.

The chain couples TRBV10-3 to TRBJ2-2; the D call of TRBD1 rests on TCRdb alone, since no DNA is present to check it. Germline V gene data show CDR1 as ENHRY and CDR2 as SYGVKD. This CDR3 is built from 14 residues. The CDR3 reads CAISRDPRAGELFF.

This clonotype is medium-sized by frequency. V usage is TRBV7-2 and J usage is TRBJ2-1; checking the TCRdb D call of TRBD1 is not possible without DNA. Germline CDR1 SGHTA, CDR2 FQGNSA. The length of the CDR3 is 13 residues. The CDR3 protein is CASSSRHAGEQFF.

V and J are TRBV13 and TRBJ1-5; TCRdb calls TRBD1, which cannot be checked without DNA. The CDR3 covers 14 residues. CDR1 and CDR2 from the germline V gene are PRHDT and FYEKMQ (reference sequence). This CDR3 is CASSTRQARQPQHF.

The rearrangement joins TRBV27 to TRBJ2-3; TCRdb lists TRBD2, though no DNA is available to test this call. From germline, CDR1 is MNHEY and CDR2 SMNVEV (reference sequence). The CDR3 is 16 amino acids. The CDR3 sequence: CASSSWRAGATDTQYF.